Listed below are T cell receptor beta chains from one sample, sequenced in a study of T-cell reconstitution after alpha-beta-depleted transplantation in children. TCRdb reprocessed the PCR reads via MiXCR and lists one record per CDR3 protein. The table records over 150,000 distinct CDR3 sequences, 6.3% of them present only once. The sequences come from PBMCs, collected before TCRalphabeta/CD19-depleted stem cell transplant. Source of these receptors: a girl less than two years old with combined immunodeficiency, due to receive a stem cell transplant. Each CDR3 is given with its conserved first and last residue. D genes are given only for firm matches. Expanded clones get a size class; other rows say once, few or many, or leave the size out.

CDR3nt	CDR3aa	d_gene	len	v_gene	abundance	j_gene
TGTGCCAGCAGCTTAGCCGGGACAGGGGAGATCGAGCAGTACTTC	CASSLAGTGEIEQYF	TRBD1	15	TRBV7-2	few	TRBJ2-7
TGTGCCAGCAGCTATTCAGGGGGCGTTTTCGATGGCTACACCTTC	CASSYSGGVFDGYTF	TRBD1	15	TRBV28	few	TRBJ1-2
TGTGCCAGTCAAAGACTAGCGGGGGGACCCTACAATGAGCAGTTCTTC	CASQRLAGGPYNEQFF	TRBD2	16	TRBV6-4	many	TRBJ2-1
TGCAGTGCTCCCCAGACGTACAGGGGGCCTGGCACTGAAGCTTTCTTT	CSAPQTYRGPGTEAFF	TRBD1	16	TRBV20-1	many	TRBJ1-1
TGTGCCACCAGCTCCTTCGTGGCAGTTGGTGAAAAACTGTTTTTT	CATSSFVAVGEKLFF	.	15	TRBV15	many	TRBJ1-4
TGCAGTGCTAGAAGCGACAATACAGCCTCTGGAAACACCATATATTTT	CSARSDNTASGNTIYF	.	16	TRBV20-1	many	TRBJ1-3
TGTGCCAGCAGTTTTAGGACAGGGGATCTGCTATTTCATGGCTACACCTTC	CASSFRTGDLLFHGYTF	TRBD1	17	TRBV28	many	TRBJ1-2
TGTGCCAGCAGCGTAGGTTCGTCACCCGTCTCCTACGAGCAGTACTTC	CASSVGSSPVSYEQYF	.	16	TRBV9	many	TRBJ2-7
TGCGCCAGCAGCCAAGAATGGCTAGCGGGACACAATGAGCAGTTCTTC	CASSQEWLAGHNEQFF	TRBD2	16	TRBV4-1	many	TRBJ2-1
TGCGCCAGCAGCACAAGTTGGGTGGCGAACACCGGGGAGCTGTTTTTT	CASSTSWVANTGELFF	.	16	TRBV5-1	many	TRBJ2-2
TGTGCCAGCAGCTTCTCCAACGTTAAGGGTGAAGCTTTCTTT	CASSFSNVKGEAFF	.	14	TRBV7-2	many	TRBJ1-1
TGTGCCAGCAGCTCCGTCCTACCATCCGGGACCAATGAGCAGTTCTTC	CASSSVLPSGTNEQFF	.	16	TRBV5-6	many	TRBJ2-1
TGCAGCGTTGAACGACCGCTGTTGAACACTGAAGCTTTCTTT	CSVERPLLNTEAFF	.	14	TRBV29-1	many	TRBJ1-1
TGTGCCAGCTCACCGGGGACAGTACCAAACACTGAAGCTTTCTTT	CASSPGTVPNTEAFF	TRBD1	15	TRBV18	.	TRBJ1-1
TGTGCCAGCGATTACAGGACACATGAGCAGTTCTTC	CASDYRTHEQFF	.	12	TRBV2	many	TRBJ2-1
TGCGCCAGCAGCTTTAGAGGGGGCGGCTATGGCTACACCTTC	CASSFRGGGYGYTF	TRBD1	14	TRBV5-1	many	TRBJ1-2
TGTGCCAGCAGCCTCTCGGGGCTAGGACAGCCCCAGCATTTT	CASSLSGLGQPQHF	.	14	TRBV7-6	many	TRBJ1-5
TGCGCCAGCAGCCAATACAATGAGCAGTTCTTC	CASSQYNEQFF	.	11	TRBV4-1	many	TRBJ2-1
TGTGCCACCAGTCGGGACACCGGGGAGCTGTTTTTT	CATSRDTGELFF	.	12	TRBV19	many	TRBJ2-2
TGTGCCAGCAGCTTAGCGCGGTCAGGACAGGGGAATGAGCAGTTCTTC	CASSLARSGQGNEQFF	TRBD1	16	TRBV7-2	many	TRBJ2-1
TGTGCCAGCAGCTTATGGCCCCTAGCAGGGACTAGTAACTACGAGCAGTACTTC	CASSLWPLAGTSNYEQYF	TRBD2	18	TRBV7-6	many	TRBJ2-7
TGTGCCAGCAGTTTAATGGGGTGGTTGGGGGAGCAGTACTTC	CASSLMGWLGEQYF	.	14	TRBV28	many	TRBJ2-7
TGTGCCAGCACCCCAGGGGGTATATTGAGCTCCTACAATGAGCAGTTCTTC	CASTPGGILSSYNEQFF	TRBD1	17	TRBV27	many	TRBJ2-1
TGTGCCACCAGCAGAGTCTCCTACAATGAGCAGTTCTTC	CATSRVSYNEQFF	.	13	TRBV15	few	TRBJ2-1
TGTGCCAGCAGTGCGGACCGGGCCTCCTACAATGAGCAGTTCTTC	CASSADRASYNEQFF	.	15	TRBV25-1	many	TRBJ2-1
TGCGCCAGCAGCCAAGGGACCGGCTTCTACAATGAGCAGTTCTTC	CASSQGTGFYNEQFF	.	15	TRBV4-3	many	TRBJ2-1
TGCAGCGTTGAAGGGTGGAGCACAGATACGCAGTATTTT	CSVEGWSTDTQYF	.	13	TRBV29-1	many	TRBJ2-3
TGTGCCAGCAGCGCCCCCGGGACTAGCGGCTACAATGAGCAGTTCTTC	CASSAPGTSGYNEQFF	TRBD2	16	TRBV9	many	TRBJ2-1
TGCAGTGCGGTGGACCAATACTATGGCTACACCTTC	CSAVDQYYGYTF	.	12	TRBV20-1	.	TRBJ1-2
TGTGCCAGCTCACTGGGTTCTGTGAACACTGAAGCTTTCTTT	CASSLGSVNTEAFF	.	14	TRBV18	many	TRBJ1-1
TGTGCCAGCAGTTATTTCGGACTAGCGGGGGCCAACACCGGGGAGCTGTTTTTT	CASSYFGLAGANTGELFF	TRBD2	18	TRBV6-5	many	TRBJ2-2
TGTGCCAGCAGTGCAGGGGCGTACGCGAACACCGGGGAGCTGTTTTTT	CASSAGAYANTGELFF	.	16	TRBV2	.	TRBJ2-2
TGCAGCGTTGCAGGGGGCCCCGGCTTAACTAATGAAAAACTGTTTTTT	CSVAGGPGLTNEKLFF	TRBD1	16	TRBV29-1	many	TRBJ1-4
TGCAGTGCTAGCTTAAACAGGGTCAAGGAAAAACTGTTTTTT	CSASLNRVKEKLFF	.	14	TRBV20-1	many	TRBJ1-4
TGTGCCATCGGGGTTAGACAGGGACTCGGAGAGACCCAGTACTTC	CAIGVRQGLGETQYF	.	15	TRBV10-3	many	TRBJ2-5
TGTGCCAGCAGCAAAGCGCACCCTGAAACTCAGGGAGGGGTATGCGACGAGCAGTACTTC	CASSKAHPETQGGVCDEQYF	.	20	TRBV21-1	many	TRBJ2-7
TGCGCCAGCAGCCAAGATGCAATACAGCCGTATTATAGCAATCAGCCCCAGCATTTT	CASSQDAIQPYYSNQPQHF	.	19	TRBV4-1	few	TRBJ1-5
TGTGCCAGCAGCCAAAGACTATCCTACGAGCAGTACTTC	CASSQRLSYEQYF	.	13	TRBV4-2	.	TRBJ2-7
TGTGCCAGCAGCCAAGAAGAGTGGGACATTCAGTACTTC	CASSQEEWDIQYF	.	13	TRBV3-1	once	TRBJ2-4
TGTGCCAGCTCCGGGACAGGGAATATGGCCTACAATGAGCAGTTCTTC	CASSGTGNMAYNEQFF	TRBD1	16	TRBV9	many	TRBJ2-1
TGTGCCAGCAGCTCCCTAGTTAGGGGACTAGCGGGTGTGATCTCCTACAATGAGCAGTTCTTC	CASSSLVRGLAGVISYNEQFF	TRBD2	21	TRBV7-9	.	TRBJ2-1